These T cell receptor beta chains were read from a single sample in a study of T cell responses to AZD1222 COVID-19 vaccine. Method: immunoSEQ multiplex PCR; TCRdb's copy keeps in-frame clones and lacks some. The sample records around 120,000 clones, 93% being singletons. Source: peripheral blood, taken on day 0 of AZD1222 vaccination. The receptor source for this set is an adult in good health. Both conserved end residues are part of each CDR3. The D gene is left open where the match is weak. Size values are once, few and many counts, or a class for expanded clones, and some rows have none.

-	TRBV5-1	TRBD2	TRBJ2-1	CASSPRLAGESEFF	TGCGCCAGCAGCCCTAGACTGGCGGGAGAGTCGGAGTTCTTC
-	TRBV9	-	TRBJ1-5	CASSVGREMGQPQHF	TGTGCCAGCAGCGTAGGCAGGGAGATGGGTCAGCCCCAGCATTTT
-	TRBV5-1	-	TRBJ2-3	CASSSWGHTDTQYF	TGCGCCAGCAGCTCTTGGGGGCACACAGATACGCAGTATTTT
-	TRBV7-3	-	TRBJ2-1	CASSLTPGPENEQFF	TGTGCCAGCAGCCTAACACCGGGGCCCGAGAATGAGCAGTTCTTC
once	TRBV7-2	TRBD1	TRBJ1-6	CASSPSGDRGSSPLHF	TGTGCCAGCAGCCCTAGCGGGGACAGGGGGAGTTCACCCCTCCACTTT
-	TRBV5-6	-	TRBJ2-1	CASYIYNEQFF	TGTGCCAGCTATATCTACAATGAGCAGTTCTTC
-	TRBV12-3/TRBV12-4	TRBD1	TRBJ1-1	CASSDRGSAFF	TGTGCCAGCAGTGACAGGGGATCTGCTTTCTTT
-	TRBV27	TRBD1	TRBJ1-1	CASQTGGNTEAFF	TGTGCCAGCCAGACAGGGGGGAACACTGAAGCTTTCTTT
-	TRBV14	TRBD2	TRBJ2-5	CASSPLAGIQETQYF	TGTGCCAGCAGCCCTCTAGCGGGAATACAAGAGACCCAGTACTTC
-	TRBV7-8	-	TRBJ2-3	CASSPLQRVADTQYF	TGTGCCAGCAGCCCGCTGCAGCGGGTGGCAGATACGCAGTATTTT
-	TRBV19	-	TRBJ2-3	CASSTSVGKNTQYF	TGTGCCAGTAGTACCTCCGTTGGTAAGAATACGCAGTATTTT
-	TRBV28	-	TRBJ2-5	CASSPPGVTQYF	TGTGCCAGCAGTCCGCCCGGAGTGACCCAGTACTTC
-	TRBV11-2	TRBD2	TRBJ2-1	CASSFRLAGGPAHEQFF	TGTGCCAGCAGCTTCCGACTAGCGGGAGGGCCAGCTCATGAGCAGTTCTTC
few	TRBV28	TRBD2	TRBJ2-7	CASSLFPGVAGSYEQYF	TGTGCCAGCAGTTTATTCCCCGGGGTAGCGGGGTCCTACGAGCAGTACTTC
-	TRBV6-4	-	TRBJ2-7	CASSAERNGEQYF	TGTGCCAGCAGTGCCGAGAGGAACGGCGAGCAGTACTTC
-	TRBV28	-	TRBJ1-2	CASSFRSEYGYTF	TGTGCCAGCAGTTTCCGGTCAGAGTATGGCTACACCTTC
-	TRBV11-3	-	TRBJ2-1	CASSFMGSYNEQFF	TGTGCCAGCAGCTTTATGGGGTCCTACAATGAGCAGTTCTTC
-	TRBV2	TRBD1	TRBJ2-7	CASSEGDRGSYEQYF	TGTGCCAGCAGTGAAGGGGACAGGGGTTCGTACGAGCAGTACTTC
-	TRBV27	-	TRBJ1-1	CASSLGMNTEAFF	TGTGCCAGCAGTTTAGGAATGAACACTGAAGCTTTCTTT
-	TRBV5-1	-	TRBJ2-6	CASSLTGANVLTF	TGCGCCAGCAGCTTGACTGGGGCCAACGTCCTGACTTTC
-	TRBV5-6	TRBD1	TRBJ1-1	CASNRQGDTEAFF	TGTGCCAGCAACCGACAGGGGGACACTGAAGCTTTCTTT
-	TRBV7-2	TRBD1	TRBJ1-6	CASSLVTGGSYNSPLHF	TGTGCCAGCAGCTTAGTGACAGGGGGCTCCTATAATTCACCCCTCCACTTT
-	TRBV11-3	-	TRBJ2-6	CASSEKVSSGANVLTF	TGTGCCAGCAGCGAAAAGGTTTCCTCTGGGGCCAACGTCCTGACTTTC
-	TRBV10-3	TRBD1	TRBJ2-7	CAISASGQDKYF	TGTGCCATCAGTGCGTCAGGACAGGATAAGTACTTC
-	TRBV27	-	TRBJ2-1	CASSLGLVDEQFF	TGTGCCAGCAGTTTGGGACTTGTGGATGAGCAGTTCTTC
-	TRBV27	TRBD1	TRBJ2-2	CASSPTTGVAPLGGELFF	TGTGCCAGCAGTCCAACTACAGGGGTCGCTCCTTTAGGCGGGGAGCTGTTTTTT
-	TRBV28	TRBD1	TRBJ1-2	CASSFGDRDYYGYTF	TGTGCCAGCAGTTTTGGGGACAGGGATTACTATGGCTACACCTTC
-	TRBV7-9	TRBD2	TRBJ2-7	CASSPSGRGPYEQYF	TGTGCCAGCAGCCCTAGCGGGAGGGGCCCCTACGAGCAGTACTTC
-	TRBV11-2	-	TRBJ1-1	CASSSAPDSEAFF	TGTGCCAGCAGCTCCGCCCCGGACAGTGAAGCTTTCTTT
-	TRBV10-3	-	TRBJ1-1	CAISGSGNTEAFF	TGTGCCATCAGCGGGTCAGGGAACACTGAAGCTTTCTTT
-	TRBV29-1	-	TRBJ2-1	CSVGWGVNNEQFF	TGCAGCGTTGGGTGGGGCGTGAACAATGAGCAGTTCTTC
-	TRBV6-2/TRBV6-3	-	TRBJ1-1	CASSYSTTEAFF	TGTGCCAGCAGTTACTCGACCACTGAAGCTTTCTTT
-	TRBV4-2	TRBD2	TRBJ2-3	CASSRFVAGVSTDTQYF	TGTGCCAGCAGTCGTTTTGTAGCGGGTGTTTCCACAGATACGCAGTATTTT
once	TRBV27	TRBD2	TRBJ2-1	CASSSLTSFSYNEQFF	TGTGCCAGCAGTTCCCTGACTAGCTTCTCCTACAATGAGCAGTTCTTC
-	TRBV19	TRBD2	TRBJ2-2	CASSGRTSGSRELFF	TGTGCCAGTAGTGGCCGGACTAGCGGGAGCCGGGAGCTGTTTTTT
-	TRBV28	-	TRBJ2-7	CASTIRMEAYEQYF	TGTGCCAGCACCATTCGGATGGAGGCCTACGAGCAGTACTTC
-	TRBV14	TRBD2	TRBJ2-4	CASSQDRDIAGGPLQYF	TGTGCCAGCAGCCAAGACCGCGATATAGCGGGAGGCCCCCTTCAGTACTTC
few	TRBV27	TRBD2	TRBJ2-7	CASSPKAGGQYF	TGTGCCAGCAGCCCGAAAGCGGGAGGGCAGTACTTC
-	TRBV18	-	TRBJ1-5	CASSPNGGGNQPQHF	TGTGCCAGCTCACCAAACGGGGGTGGCAATCAGCCCCAGCATTTT
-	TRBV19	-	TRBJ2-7	CASSLGADYEQYF	TGTGCCAGTAGTCTGGGAGCCGACTACGAGCAGTACTTC
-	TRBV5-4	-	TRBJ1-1	CASSLNTEAFF	TGTGCCAGCAGCTTGAACACTGAAGCTTTCTTT
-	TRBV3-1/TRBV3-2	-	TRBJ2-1	CASSQRLLLRYAEQFF	TGTGCCAGCAGTCAAAGGCTGTTGTTGAGATACGCTGAGCAGTTCTTC
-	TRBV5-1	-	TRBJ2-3	CASQSGRLTDTQYF	TGCGCCAGCCAATCGGGACGCCTAACAGATACGCAGTATTTT
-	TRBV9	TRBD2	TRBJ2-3	CASSVGTSGTDTQYF	TGTGCCAGCAGCGTAGGGACTAGCGGCACAGATACGCAGTATTTT
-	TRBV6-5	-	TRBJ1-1	CASSYKVGYTEAFF	TGTGCCAGCAGTTACAAAGTGGGTTACACTGAAGCTTTCTTT
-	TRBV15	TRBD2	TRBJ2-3	CAAGSRGGADTQYF	TGTGCCGCGGGTTCCCGGGGGGGGGCAGATACGCAGTATTTT
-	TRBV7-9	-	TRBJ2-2	CASIPGARNTGELFF	TGTGCCAGCATCCCCGGCGCAAGGAACACCGGGGAGCTGTTTTTT
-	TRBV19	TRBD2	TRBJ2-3	CASSPGREGPDTQYF	TGTGCCAGTAGCCCAGGGCGGGAGGGCCCAGATACGCAGTATTTT
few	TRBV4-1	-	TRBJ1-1	CASSHPPAGTNTEAFF	TGCGCCAGCAGCCACCCGCCTGCAGGGACGAACACTGAAGCTTTCTTT
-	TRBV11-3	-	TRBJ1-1	CASSLSSNREAFF	TGTGCCAGCAGCTTATCCTCGAACAGGGAAGCTTTCTTT
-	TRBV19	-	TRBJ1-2	CASSIRTGGYTF	TGTGCCAGTAGTATTCGGACCGGTGGCTACACCTTC
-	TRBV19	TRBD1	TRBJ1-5	CASRGPDRVGNQPQHF	TGTGCCAGCAGGGGGCCTGACAGGGTGGGCAATCAGCCCCAGCATTTT
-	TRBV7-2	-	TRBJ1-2	CASSRVLTNYGYTF	TGTGCCAGCAGCCGCGTTTTGACTAACTATGGCTACACCTTC
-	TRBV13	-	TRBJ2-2	CASSLGSGELFF	TGTGCCAGCAGCTTGGGTTCCGGGGAGCTGTTTTTT
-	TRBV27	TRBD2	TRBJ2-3	CASSPSAGEVTDTQYF	TGTGCCAGCAGCCCCTCGGCGGGAGAGGTAACAGATACGCAGTATTTT